This is a list of T cell receptor beta chains from one sample in a study of OX40 agonist ivuxolimab in advanced cancers. TCRdb's table, derived via immunoSEQ multiplex PCR, lists solely in-frame clones and lacks some. Found here are under 100,000 clones, approximately 80% of them singletons; the top ten hold about 5.5%. Sequenced material: CD4+ or CD8+ T cells sorted from blood, taken in a trial of the OX40 agonist ivuxolimab. The receptors were gathered from an adult with an advanced solid tumor such as melanoma, head and neck, liver or kidney cancer. The CDR3 runs from the conserved cysteine through the conserved F or W. The D gene is left open where the match is weak. Part of the rows lack a size; the others show once, few, many or a class for expanded clones.

j_gene,d_gene,abundance,v_gene,CDR3aa,CDR3nt
TRBJ2-7,TRBD2,-,TRBV7-2,CASSSNLAGGGYEQYF,TGTGCCAGCAGCTCAAATCTAGCGGGAGGCGGGTACGAGCAGTACTTC
TRBJ1-2,-,-,TRBV27,CASSLGGPLGGYTF,TGTGCCAGCAGTTTAGGGGGGCCCCTTGGTGGCTACACCTTC
TRBJ2-3,TRBD1,-,TRBV29-1,CSVEHRGRADTQYF,TGCAGCGTTGAACACAGGGGGCGAGCAGATACGCAGTATTTT
TRBJ1-1,-,-,TRBV30,CAWDPVGTNTEAFF,TGTGCCTGGGACCCAGTAGGGACGAACACTGAAGCTTTCTTT
TRBJ1-6,-,-,TRBV27,CASSFLDSPLHF,TGTGCCAGCAGTTTCCTCGATTCACCCCTCCACTTT
TRBJ2-3,-,-,TRBV5-1,CASSLRRDSTDTQYF,TGCGCCAGCAGCTTGAGGCGGGATAGCACAGATACGCAGTATTTT
TRBJ1-3,-,-,TRBV2,CASSADPRQSSGNTIYF,TGTGCCAGCAGTGCAGACCCTAGACAGTCCTCTGGAAACACCATATATTTT
TRBJ1-1,-,once,TRBV7-2,CASSPLLGTEAFF,TGTGCCAGCAGCCCTCTTTTGGGCACTGAAGCTTTCTTT
TRBJ2-3,TRBD2,-,TRBV14,CASSPTAGSTDTQYF,TGTGCCAGCAGCCCTACAGCGGGGTCCACAGATACGCAGTATTTT
TRBJ2-7,-,-,TRBV29-1,CSFEKVGAYEQYF,TGCAGCTTCGAGAAGGTTGGGGCTTACGAGCAGTACTTC
TRBJ2-7,-,-,TRBV5-6,CASAGLRIYEQYF,TGTGCCAGCGCCGGACTACGGATCTACGAGCAGTACTTC
TRBJ1-1,-,-,TRBV5-1,CASSPGTGNTEAFF,TGCGCCAGCAGCCCCGGGACGGGAAACACTGAAGCTTTCTTT
TRBJ1-2,-,-,TRBV5-8,CASSLAGWLSGYTF,TGTGCCAGCAGCTTGGCCGGGTGGTTGAGTGGCTACACCTTC
TRBJ2-2,TRBD1,once,TRBV4-2,CASSSQGAANTGELFF,TGTGCCAGCAGCTCCCAGGGGGCGGCGAACACCGGGGAGCTGTTTTTT
TRBJ2-1,TRBD2,-,TRBV27,CASSSQTSGSGEQFF,TGTGCCAGCAGCTCCCAGACTAGCGGGAGCGGTGAGCAGTTCTTC
TRBJ1-1,-,-,TRBV7-6,CASSLGTANTEAFF,TGTGCCAGCAGCTTAGGGACGGCGAACACTGAAGCTTTCTTT
TRBJ2-2,-,once,TRBV5-1,CASSLATGSYTGELFF,TGCGCCAGCAGCTTGGCTACGGGAAGTTACACCGGGGAGCTGTTTTTT
TRBJ2-7,-,-,TRBV27,CASGLGPHEQYF,TGTGCCAGCGGTTTGGGGCCGCACGAGCAGTACTTC
TRBJ2-7,-,-,TRBV10-3,CAIDPRGGARFEQYF,TGTGCCATCGACCCGAGGGGCGGGGCACGGTTCGAGCAGTACTTC
TRBJ2-7,TRBD2,-,TRBV2,CASSAGGNYEQYF,TGTGCCAGCAGTGCGGGGGGAAACTACGAGCAGTACTTC
TRBJ1-2,-,-,TRBV9,CASSVQGANYGYTF,TGTGCCAGCAGCGTACAGGGAGCTAACTATGGCTACACCTTC
TRBJ2-3,TRBD2,-,TRBV9,CASSARGGTDTQYF,TGTGCCAGCAGCGCACGGGGGGGGACAGATACGCAGTATTTT
TRBJ1-3,-,-,TRBV30,CAWSALSTAGNTIYF,TGTGCCTGGAGTGCCTTATCGACAGCTGGAAACACCATATATTTT
TRBJ2-7,TRBD1,-,TRBV11-1,CASSLAGSQGNEQYF,TGTGCCAGCAGCTTAGCGGGATCACAGGGGAACGAGCAGTACTTC